The rows below give T cell receptor beta chains drawn from one sample of a study of blood T cells in healthy people across ages. Via MiXCR, TCRdb re-called the 5' RACE reads, giving one row per CDR3 protein. The data show roughly 1.9 million distinct CDR3 sequences, with around 40% seen just once and roughly 23% held by the top ten. Sequencing was carried out using blood. These TCRs come from a human donor in good health. CDR3s include the opening cysteine and the closing phenylalanine or tryptophan. The order of the fields is clone size, V gene, J gene, D gene, CDR3 protein, CDR3 DNA. The D gene is left open where the match is weak. Size is omitted from some rows. Given values are once, few, many or a class for expanded clones.

clone_size: .; v_call: TRBV12-3/TRBV12-4; j_call: TRBJ2-7; d_call: TRBD2; cdr3_aa: CASSPLLAGSSYEQYF; cdr3_nt: TGTGCCAGCAGCCCCCTACTAGCGGGGAGCTCCTACGAGCAGTACTTC
clone_size: .; v_call: TRBV29-1; j_call: TRBJ1-1; d_call: .; cdr3_aa: CSVVPGGLWAEAFF; cdr3_nt: TGCAGCGTTGTGCCCGGGGGGCTGTGGGCTGAAGCTTTCTTT
clone_size: .; v_call: TRBV29-1; j_call: TRBJ2-5; d_call: .; cdr3_aa: CSVEEGRPQYF; cdr3_nt: TGCAGCGTTGAAGAGGGACGGCCCCAGTACTTC
clone_size: .; v_call: TRBV5-5; j_call: TRBJ2-1; d_call: .; cdr3_aa: CASRISYNEQFF; cdr3_nt: TGTGCCAGCAGGATCTCCTACAATGAGCAGTTCTTC
clone_size: .; v_call: TRBV20-1; j_call: TRBJ2-3; d_call: TRBD1; cdr3_aa: CSAIHYDRGQIDTQYF; cdr3_nt: TGCAGTGCTATCCACTACGACAGGGGGCAAATAGATACGCAGTATTTT
clone_size: once; v_call: TRBV28; j_call: TRBJ2-7; d_call: .; cdr3_aa: CASSTDREDSSYEQYF; cdr3_nt: TGTGCCAGCAGCACGGATCGGGAAGACAGCTCCTACGAGCAGTACTTC
clone_size: .; v_call: TRBV9; j_call: TRBJ2-1; d_call: TRBD1; cdr3_aa: CASSSRQGGINEQFF; cdr3_nt: TGTGCCAGCAGCTCACGACAGGGGGGAATCAATGAGCAGTTCTTC
clone_size: .; v_call: TRBV6-2/TRBV6-3; j_call: TRBJ1-1; d_call: .; cdr3_aa: CASGQENTEAFF; cdr3_nt: TGTGCCAGCGGACAAGAGAACACTGAAGCTTTCTTT
clone_size: few; v_call: TRBV5-6; j_call: TRBJ2-7; d_call: .; cdr3_aa: CASSFLYFHEQYF; cdr3_nt: TGTGCCAGCAGCTTTCTATATTTCCACGAGCAGTACTTC
clone_size: few; v_call: TRBV6-5; j_call: TRBJ1-3; d_call: .; cdr3_aa: CASSYSGRAGNTIYF; cdr3_nt: TGTGCCAGCAGTTACTCCGGGAGGGCTGGAAACACCATATATTTT
clone_size: .; v_call: TRBV5-6; j_call: TRBJ2-5; d_call: TRBD1; cdr3_aa: CASSLGDRARETQYF; cdr3_nt: TGTGCCAGCAGCTTGGGGGACAGAGCGAGGGAGACCCAGTACTTC